The 2 T cell receptor beta chains below all came from one sample that was sequenced in a study of naive and memory T cell subsets. General study points: Possibly reflecting memory cells re-expressing CD45RA, a few larger clonotypes occurred in naive repertoires, especially CD8.

No antigen has been assigned to these receptors. Both TRBC1 and TRBC2 were covered by a beta constant-region primer of two equimolar oligonucleotides. Nested alpha and beta constant-region primers with the SP2 primer drove four PCR rounds on ligated cDNA. TCRdb fed the UMI-ligation and nested PCR reads into MiXCR, producing one record per CDR3 protein. Of approximately 90,000 distinct CDR3 sequences in the sample, around 10% were seen once. Source material: naive CD4+ T cells from blood. Receptors originate from a human donor in good health.

This clonotype was recorded a few times. The chain uses TRBV18 and TRBJ2-1; no clear D. The length of the CDR3 is 13 residues. Germline V gene data show CDR1 as KGHSH and CDR2 as LQKENI. Trimming took off 3 bases at V and 10 bases at J, with 13 bases between the two ends. CDR3 sequence (DNA): TGTGCCAGCTCACCTTTAGGGTTCGAGGAGCAGTTCTTC. Its protein product is CASSPLGFEEQFF.

This clonotype occurred a few times. The chain recombines TRBV12-3 or TRBV12-4 with TRBJ1-4; 8 positions match TRBD1. V shed 6 bases, J shed 8 bases, and the junction held 8 bases outside the gene matches. This CDR3 contains 14 residues. The CDR3 protein is CASSLQGAGEKLFF. The CDR3 nucleotides are TGTGCCAGCAGCCTCCAGGGGGCAGGCGAAAAACTGTTTTTT.